The 3 T cell receptor beta chains below all came from one sample that was sequenced in a study of Ad26.COV2.S vaccination and SARS-CoV-2 variants. This table comes from immunoSEQ multiplex PCR, and its TCRdb copy is limited to in-frame clones, with some not included. The repertoire holds around 100,000 clones, roughly 75% seen once, with roughly 17% in the top ten. The sample consisted of peripheral blood, taken after recovery from COVID-19. These receptor sequences come from a human donor who had recovered from COVID-19.

Here the CDR3 reads CASSEGGTNEKLFF. DNA for the CDR3: TGTGCCAGCTCGGAGGGTGGAACTAATGAAAAACTGTTTTTT. The chain links TRBV18 to TRBJ1-4; D is unclear. Germline-derived CDR1 and CDR2 are KGHSH and LQKENI. This CDR3 is 14 amino acids long. V shed 6 bases and J shed 1 base, with 9 bases lying between them.

CDR3 sequence (DNA): TGTGCCACCACGATAAACCAGCTGAACACTGAAGCTTTCTTT. Translating it yields CATTINQLNTEAFF. V usage is TRBV19 and J usage is TRBJ1-1; D not resolved. The CDR3 is 14 amino acids. The ends were cut back, 10 bases at V and 0 bases at J, with 15 bases in the middle. The germline V gene has CDR1 LNHDA and CDR2 SQIVND (reference sequence).

This clone has just one count. The chain carries TRBV4-1 and TRBJ1-6; TRBD1 agrees at 8 bases. The CDR3 is 16 amino acids. Germline trimming cut 4 bases from V and 8 bases from J; bases unmatched to any gene: 10. Germline CDR1 is MGHRA and CDR2 is YSYEKL. Here the CDR3 DNA reads TGCGCCAGCAGCCGCCTCATCGTGACAGGGGATTCACCCCTCCACTTT. As protein: CASSRLIVTGDSPLHF.